Below are 27 T cell receptor beta chains sequenced from a single sample in a study of shared T cell receptors in the human thymus. The data were produced by immunoSEQ multiplex PCR, yet TCRdb's version contains in-frame clones alone and is incomplete. The table has some 760,000 clones, approximately 83% seen once; the top ten hold over 0.008%. The data were also submitted as part of a second study, on human thymus T cells.

The sequenced sample was thymocytes. The receptors here all came from a girl under three years old with a congenital heart defect.

The V call is TRBV30, the J call TRBJ2-7, with TRBD2 matching 14 bases. The V gene end was trimmed by 3 bases and the J gene end by 5 bases; junction bases not matched to a gene: 9. The CDR3 has 16 amino acids. The germline CDR1 and CDR2 sequences are GTSNPN and SVGIG (reference sequence). This chain's CDR3 is CAWRRRLAGGPHEQYF. The CDR3, as DNA: TGTGCCTGGAGACGTCGACTAGCGGGGGGGCCGCACGAGCAGTACTTC.

This clone came up a few times. The V and J genes are TRBV27 and TRBJ1-2; D is uncertain. Looked up from germline, CDR1 is MNHEY and CDR2 is SMNVEV (reference sequence). The CDR3 has 15 amino acids. The V end was cut by 3 bases, the J end by 3 bases, with 14 bases between. The CDR3 reads CASSLSLLSDYGYTF. In DNA, the CDR3 is TGTGCCAGCAGTTTGAGTCTGTTGTCTGACTATGGCTACACCTTC.

The chain links TRBV11-2 to TRBJ1-1; the D is unclear. Germline assignment: CDR1 SGHAT and CDR2 FQNNGV. The V and J ends lost 5 bases and 0 bases respectively, with 22 bases between them. The CDR3 has 18 residues. The CDR3 reads CASSPRGELRAMNTEAFF. The CDR3 DNA reads as TGTGCCAGCAGCCCTCGTGGGGAGTTGCGGGCAATGAACACTGAAGCTTTCTTT.

In DNA, the CDR3 is TGTGCCAGCAGGGTCGGTGGCTACACCTTC. It translates to CASRVGGYTF. V is TRBV6-4 and J is TRBJ1-2; D is undetermined. V was pared by 6 bases and J by 7 bases, with 6 bases between. CDR1 and CDR2 from the germline V gene are MRHNA and SNTAGT. The CDR3 has 10 amino acids.

This rearrangement joins TRBV7-6 to TRBJ2-3; 11 nucleotides align to TRBD2. From germline, CDR1 is SGHVS and CDR2 FNYEAQ. V lost 5 bases and J lost 1; bases outside the gene matches: 17. This CDR3 is 20 amino acids long. CDR3 protein: CASSLLSGSSGGHCTDTQYF. Here the CDR3 DNA reads TGTGCCAGCAGCCTCCTTTCAGGGTCTAGCGGGGGGCACTGCACAGATACGCAGTATTTT.

The chain joins TRBV7-2 to TRBJ2-2, with TRBD1 identical over 8 bases. The CDR3 length is 17 residues. Germline values: CDR1 SGHTA, CDR2 FQGNSA. V lost 4 bases to trimming and J lost 7 bases; unmatched junction nucleotides: 14. This CDR3 is CASSSNPGRGRGGELFF. CDR3 in DNA: TGTGCCAGCAGCTCGAATCCTGGCAGGGGGCGCGGCGGGGAGCTGTTTTTT.

This clone was observed a handful of times. The chain has TRBV5-4 and TRBJ2-5, with D perhaps matching TRBD1 (5 bases). Trimming removed 0 bases at V and 1 base at J, with 10 bases between. This CDR3 comprises 15 residues. Per germline, CDR1 SGHNT and CDR2 YYREEE (reference sequence). CDR3 in amino acids: CASSLEAGIQETQYF. In DNA form, the CDR3 reads TGTGCCAGCAGCTTGGAGGCAGGGATCCAAGAGACCCAGTACTTC.

The chain recombines TRBV7-2 with TRBJ2-5; D may be TRBD2 (6 bases). Trimming pared 4 bases from V and 2 bases from J, leaving 14 bases between. CDR1 and CDR2 from the germline V gene are SGHTA and FQGNSA. This CDR3 has 15 amino acids. The CDR3 sequence: CASSSYSGTQETQYF. The CDR3 DNA is TGTGCCAGCAGCTCCTACTCCGGGACTCAAGAGACCCAGTACTTC.

This clone was seen only once. V usage is TRBV6-6 and J usage is TRBJ1-4; D is unclear. This CDR3 contains 14 residues. The V end was cut by 8 bases, the J end by 6 bases, with 16 bases between. Germline CDR1 is MNHNY and CDR2 is SVGAGI (reference sequence). In nucleotides, the CDR3 is TGTGCCAGCCGTCAAGGCAGGCCTTATGAAAAACTGTTTTTT. Translating it yields CASRQGRPYEKLFF.

This chain uses TRBV25-1 with TRBJ1-2; 10 bases are shared with TRBD1. Germline V CDR1 and CDR2: MGHDK, SYGVNS. Trimming removed 4 bases from V and 0 bases from J; junction bases left unmatched: 11. This CDR3 is 18 amino acids long. CDR3 residues: CASSGQGAEGLANYGYTF. As DNA, the CDR3 is TGTGCCAGCAGTGGACAGGGGGCTGAAGGTTTGGCTAACTATGGCTACACCTTC.

The chain links TRBV19 to TRBJ2-7; D remains unclear. This CDR3 spans 19 amino acids. Germline V gene data show CDR1 as LNHDA and CDR2 as SQIVND (reference sequence). The V and J ends lost 5 bases and 2 bases respectively, with 28 bases between them. The CDR3 DNA follows: TGTGCCAGTAGTCCTACCTCCCCGTTGGGTCTAGGCCTAACCTACGAGCAGTACTTC. This translates into CASSPTSPLGLGLTYEQYF.

The chain carries TRBV19 and TRBJ1-1; 9 nucleotides align to TRBD1. Per germline, CDR1 LNHDA and CDR2 SQIVND (reference sequence). V shed 4 bases, J shed 5 bases, and the junction held 2 bases outside the gene matches. The CDR3 runs 13 residues. The CDR3 region has the DNA TGTGCCAGTAGTAACAGGGGGCTTACTGAAGCTTTCTTT. Its translation: CASSNRGLTEAFF.

The chain is built from TRBV6-5 and TRBJ1-2; 7 nucleotides match TRBD1. V shed 7 bases, J shed 7 bases, and the junction held 9 bases outside the gene matches. CDR3 length: 13 residues. Germline loops: CDR1 MNHEY, CDR2 SVGAGI. CDR3 DNA: TGTGCCAGCAACCCCGACAGGGCAGGTGGCTACACCTTC. Protein product: CASNPDRAGGYTF.

J is TRBJ1-1 and V is TRBV9; TRBD1 agrees at 7 bases. With 0 bases clipped from V and 2 bases from J, the junction kept 1 base outside the gene matches. The CDR3 runs to 14 residues. Per the germline V gene, CDR1 is SGDLS and CDR2 is YYNGEE. For the CDR3, the DNA is TGTGCCAGCAGCGTAGACAGGGGAAACACTGAAGCTTTCTTT. Residues: CASSVDRGNTEAFF.

This rearrangement joins TRBV5-3 to TRBJ1-6; 7 bases align to TRBD1. TRBV5-3 falls under the ORF class, with uncertain function. There are 18 residues in the CDR3. V dropped 4 bases and J dropped 7; count of bases not matched to a gene: 17. CDR3: CARSLGDRDKTKNSPLHF. DNA for the CDR3: TGTGCCAGAAGCCTGGGTGACAGGGACAAGACGAAAAATTCACCCCTCCACTTT.

Only one count was recorded for this clone. The chain recombines TRBV27 with TRBJ2-3; the D is unclear. The germline V gene encodes CDR1 MNHEY and CDR2 SMNVEV (reference sequence). The V end was cut by 6 bases, the J end by 1 base, with 23 bases between. The CDR3 extends over 18 amino acids. CDR3 sequence (DNA): TGTGCCAGCAGGTTCGAGCGAGTAGGCTTTTCGGGCACAGATACGCAGTATTTT. Its protein product is CASRFERVGFSGTDTQYF.

This chain connects TRBV10-1 to TRBJ2-7; the D gene is possibly TRBD2 (6 bases). CDR1 is WNHNN, CDR2 SYGVQD, per germline (reference sequence). This CDR3 is 15 amino acids long. V lost 2 bases to trimming and J lost 3 bases, with 14 bases between them. The CDR3 sequence: CASSELGGNGYEQYF. CDR3 nucleotides: TGCGCCAGCAGTGAGCTTGGGGGGAACGGCTACGAGCAGTACTTC.

This clone was observed a handful of times. The genes are TRBV7-8 and TRBJ2-7; 7 nucleotides agree with TRBD2. V shed 2 bases, J shed 0 bases, and the junction held 16 bases outside the gene matches. Germline CDR1 reads SGHVS; CDR2 reads FQNEAQ. The length of the CDR3 is 19 residues. CDR3 loop: CASSLSSLGVGGDSYEQYF. The CDR3 coding sequence is TGTGCCAGCAGCTTATCCTCGCTGGGGGTGGGAGGGGACTCCTACGAGCAGTACTTC.

The chain joins TRBV6-5 to TRBJ2-5, with 10 bases that match TRBD2. Germline CDR1 and CDR2: MNHEY and SVGAGI. Trimming took 7 bases from V and 7 from J; bases not matched to a gene: 12. CDR3 length: 15 residues. The CDR3 DNA is TGTGCCAGCACCGACCGGCTAGCGGGGGCAACGACCCAGTACTTC. Translating gives CASTDRLAGATTQYF.

This sequence joins TRBV19 and TRBJ2-4; no definite D call. CDR1 is LNHDA, CDR2 SQIVND, per germline (reference sequence). The CDR3 runs 14 residues. The germline V and J ends were trimmed by 5 bases and 1 base, with 9 bases remaining between them. As DNA, the CDR3 is TGTGCCAGTAGTCTGAAGAGGGCCAAAAACATTCAGTACTTC. It yields the protein CASSLKRAKNIQYF.

The V and J genes are TRBV11-2 and TRBJ1-1, with no clear D. Germline V gene sequence: CDR1 SGHAT, CDR2 FQNNGV. Trimming shortened V by 5 bases and J by 0 bases, and 16 bases separated the two germline ends. The CDR3 length is 16 residues. Here the CDR3 reads CASSPRYGGMNTEAFF. The CDR3 nucleotides read TGTGCCAGCAGCCCCCGGTACGGAGGCATGAACACTGAAGCTTTCTTT. Together with reference TRBV11-2 and TRBJ1-1, the CDR3 gives the full variable domain: EAGVAQSPRYKIIEKRQSVAFWCNPISGHATLYWYQQILGQGPKLLIQFQNNGVVDDSQLPKDRFSAERLKGVDSTLKIQPAKLEDSAVYLCASSPRYGGMNTEAFFGQGTRLTVV.

This chain connects TRBV5-6 to TRBJ1-6; possible D gene TRBD1, 5 bases. The CDR3 runs 15 residues. In germline, CDR1 is SGHDT, CDR2 YYEEEE. Trimming took 0 bases from V and 5 from J, leaving 9 bases between them. CDR3 nucleotide sequence: TGTGCCAGCAGCTTGGGGGGCCAGGATAATTCACCCCTCCACTTT. It yields the protein CASSLGGQDNSPLHF.

V and J are TRBV28 and TRBJ2-2, with 7 bases matching TRBD1. The CDR3 runs 18 residues. The germline V gene has CDR1 MDHEN and CDR2 SYDVKM. The junction had 13 bases not matched to a gene; V was cut back by 2 bases and J by 4 bases. This chain's CDR3 is CASSLNPSPGQTTGELFF. The CDR3 region has the DNA TGTGCCAGCAGTTTAAATCCATCGCCGGGACAGACCACCGGGGAGCTGTTTTTT.

The chain joins TRBV5-4 to TRBJ2-3; 9 bases align to TRBD1. The CDR3 is made up of 14 amino acids. The J segment lost 4 bases and the V segment lost 4 bases, leaving 4 bases of the junction unmatched. Germline CDR1 and CDR2: SGHNT and YYREEE (reference sequence). The CDR3 DNA is TGTGCCAGCAGCCAGGGGACAGGGCCAGATACGCAGTATTTT. Its translation is CASSQGTGPDTQYF.

This clone is a singleton in its sample. This sample also contains other DNA sequences that code for the same CDR3. The chain has TRBV6-1 and TRBJ1-1; D is uncertain. The V gene's germline CDR1 is MNHNS and CDR2 SASEGT. Trimming left V 3 bases short and J 0 bases short, with 5 bases between. The CDR3 is 13 amino acids. In nucleotides, the CDR3 is TGTGCCAGCAGTGATCTTATGAACACTGAAGCTTTCTTT. Translation: CASSDLMNTEAFF.

The rearrangement joins TRBV28 to TRBJ1-5, with TRBD1 identical over 9 bases. Germline lookup yields CDR1 MDHEN and CDR2 SYDVKM. The CDR3 runs to 18 residues. J lost 0 bases, V lost 5 bases, and 11 bases had no gene match. This chain's CDR3 is CASSQRDRVLYSNQPQHF. Written as DNA, the CDR3 is TGTGCCAGCAGTCAACGGGACAGGGTGTTGTATAGCAATCAGCCCCAGCATTTT.

This chain uses TRBV4-1 with TRBJ1-5; 7 bases are shared with TRBD1. The trim removed 4 bases at V and 2 bases at J, leaving 5 bases unmatched. The germline gives CDR1 MGHRA, CDR2 YSYEKL. CDR3 size: 15 residues. CDR3 bases: TGCGCCAGCAGCCTTGACAGGGACGGCAATCAGCCCCAGCATTTT. Protein product: CASSLDRDGNQPQHF.